The TCR beta chain under discussion was sequenced for a study of T-cell reconstitution after alpha-beta-depleted transplantation in children listed by TCRdb under 2016. For context, the study as a whole: Using TCR repertoire profiling, the study followed T-cell immune reconstitution in a quantitative way in children after TCRalphabeta/CD19-depleted allogeneic hematopoietic cell transplantation.

Per the germline V gene, SGHAT is the CDR1 and FQNNGV is the CDR2. Including the terminal cysteine and phenylalanine, the CDR3 comprises 15 residues. This entry keeps only the CDR3 DNA: 45 bases, framed from base 1. Trimming removed 2 bases from V and 3 bases from J; the gene matches leave 5 bases unexplained. The investigation overall reported the following: In some patients, the high TCRbeta diversity seen at day 60 was put down to recipient T cells and intrathymic progenitors that had survived conditioning. Apparently early alphabetaT-cell count recovery about two months after transplant reportedly relied on only several hundred rapidly expanded clones derived from non-depleted graft cells. Hyperexpanded clone frequencies declined over subsequent months; after one year, T-cell counts and TCRbeta diversity were mostly attributed to newly produced T cells.

The library was obtained by PCR. TCRdb lists the instrument as Illumina HiSeq 2500. To normalize quantification of the TCRbeta repertoire, the TCR libraries were built with molecular barcoding that relied on unique molecular identifiers. The public reads were run again by TCRdb, first through fastp at Q25 and then through MiXCR, and only productive beta chains were kept. Each entry is one CDR3 protein sequence, shown with its most common DNA and genes. Present in this sample are 250,000 to 300,000 distinct CDR3 sequences, 9.5% to 13% of which were seen just once. 7.5% of the sample is in the top ten clones. The treatment or condition tag for this specimen amounts to: allogeneic hematopoietic cell transplantation with graft depleted of TCRalphabeta T cells and CD19 B cells. The children who served as transplant recipients had been given grafts of TCRalphabeta/CD19-depleted allogeneic hematopoietic cells.

This clonotype has at least ten counts. What antigen it recognizes has not been identified. One base away there is no much larger clone; base qualities are not given. This specimen consisted of PBMCs, obtained before TCRalphabeta/CD19-depleted stem cell transplant. Recombination joined TRBV11-2 with TRBJ1-2; 8 bases in the middle match TRBD1. This receptor was taken from a boy younger than two with acute myeloid leukemia, due to receive a stem cell transplant. CDR3 reads: CASSLPTGDDYGYTF. The DNA is TGTGCCAGCAGCTTACCGACAGGGGACGACTATGGCTACACCTTC.